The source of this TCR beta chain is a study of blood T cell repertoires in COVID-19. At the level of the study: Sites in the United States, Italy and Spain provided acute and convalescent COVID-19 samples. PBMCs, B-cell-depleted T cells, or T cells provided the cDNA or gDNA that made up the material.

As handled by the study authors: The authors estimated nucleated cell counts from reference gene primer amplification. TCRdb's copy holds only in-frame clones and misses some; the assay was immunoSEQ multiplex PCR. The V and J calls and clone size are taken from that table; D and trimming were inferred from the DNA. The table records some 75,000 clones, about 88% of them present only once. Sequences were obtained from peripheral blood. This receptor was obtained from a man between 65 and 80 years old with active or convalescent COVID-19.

CDR3 in amino acids: CASSVANRELFF. CDR3 in DNA: TGTGCCAGCAGCGTAGCTAACCGGGAGCTGTTTTTT. The chain is built from TRBV9 and TRBJ2-2, with D unresolved. Per germline, CDR1 SGDLS and CDR2 YYNGEE. The V end lost 0 bases, the J end lost 9 bases, and 6 bases lay between the germline ends. CDR3 size: 12 residues.